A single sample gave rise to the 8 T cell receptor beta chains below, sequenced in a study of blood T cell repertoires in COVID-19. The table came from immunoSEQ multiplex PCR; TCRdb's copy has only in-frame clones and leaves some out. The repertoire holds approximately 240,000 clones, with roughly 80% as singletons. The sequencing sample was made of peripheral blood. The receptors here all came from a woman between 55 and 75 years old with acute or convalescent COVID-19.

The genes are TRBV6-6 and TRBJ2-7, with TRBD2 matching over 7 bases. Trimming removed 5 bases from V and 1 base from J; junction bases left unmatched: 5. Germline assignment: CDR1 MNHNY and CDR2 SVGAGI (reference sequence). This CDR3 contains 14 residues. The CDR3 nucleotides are TGTGCCAGCAGTGAGACTAGCAGATCCTACGAGCAGTACTTC. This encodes CASSETSRSYEQYF.

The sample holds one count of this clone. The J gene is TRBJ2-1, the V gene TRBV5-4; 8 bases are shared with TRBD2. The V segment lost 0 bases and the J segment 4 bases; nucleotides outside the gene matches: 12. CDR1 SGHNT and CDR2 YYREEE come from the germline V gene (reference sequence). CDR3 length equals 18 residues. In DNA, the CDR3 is TGTGCCAGCAGCTTGGTATTGGCGGGGGGAAAGATTTACAATGAGCAGTTCTTC. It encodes CASSLVLAGGKIYNEQFF.

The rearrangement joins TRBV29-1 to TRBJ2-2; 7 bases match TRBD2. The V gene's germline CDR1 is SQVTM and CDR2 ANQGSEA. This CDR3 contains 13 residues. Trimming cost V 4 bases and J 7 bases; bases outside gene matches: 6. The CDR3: CSVAGGSGGELFF. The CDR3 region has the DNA TGCAGCGTTGCGGGGGGTTCTGGCGGGGAGCTGTTTTTT.

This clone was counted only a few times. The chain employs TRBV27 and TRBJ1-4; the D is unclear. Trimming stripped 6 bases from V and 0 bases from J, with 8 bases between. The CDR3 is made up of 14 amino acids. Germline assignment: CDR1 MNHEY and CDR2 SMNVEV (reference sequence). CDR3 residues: CASRRVATNEKLFF. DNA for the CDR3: TGTGCCAGCAGACGGGTTGCAACTAATGAAAAACTGTTTTTT.

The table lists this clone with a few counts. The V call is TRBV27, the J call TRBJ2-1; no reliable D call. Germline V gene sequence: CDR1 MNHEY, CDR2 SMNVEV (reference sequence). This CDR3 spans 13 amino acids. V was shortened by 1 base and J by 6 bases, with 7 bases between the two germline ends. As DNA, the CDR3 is TGTGCCAGCAGTTTATTGGCCAGCAATGAGCAGTTCTTC. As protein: CASSLLASNEQFF.

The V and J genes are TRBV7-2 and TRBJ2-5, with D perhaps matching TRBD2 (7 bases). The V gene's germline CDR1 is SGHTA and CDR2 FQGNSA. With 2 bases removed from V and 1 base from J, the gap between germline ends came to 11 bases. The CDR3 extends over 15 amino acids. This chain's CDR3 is CASSLSGGAQETQYF. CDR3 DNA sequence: TGTGCCAGCAGCTTAAGTGGGGGGGCCCAAGAGACCCAGTACTTC.

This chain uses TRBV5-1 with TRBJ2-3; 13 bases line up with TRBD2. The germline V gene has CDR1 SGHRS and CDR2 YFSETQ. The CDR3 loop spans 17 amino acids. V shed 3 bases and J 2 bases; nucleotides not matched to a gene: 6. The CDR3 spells CASSSGTSGAFTDTQYF. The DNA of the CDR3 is TGCGCCAGCAGCTCGGGGACTAGCGGGGCTTTCACAGATACGCAGTATTTT. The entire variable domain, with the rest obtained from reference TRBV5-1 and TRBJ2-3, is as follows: KAGVTQTPRYLIKTRGQQVTLSCSPISGHRSVSWYQQTPGQGLQFLFEYFSETQRNKGNFPGRFSGRQFSNSRSEMNVSTLELGDSALYLCASSSGTSGAFTDTQYFGPGTRLTVL.

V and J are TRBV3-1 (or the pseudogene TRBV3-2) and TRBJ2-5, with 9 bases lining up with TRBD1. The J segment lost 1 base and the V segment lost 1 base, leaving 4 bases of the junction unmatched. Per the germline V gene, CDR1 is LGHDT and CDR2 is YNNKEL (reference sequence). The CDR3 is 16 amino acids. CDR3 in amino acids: CASSQAGQGVQETQYF. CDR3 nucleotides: TGTGCCAGCAGCCAAGCGGGACAGGGCGTCCAAGAGACCCAGTACTTC.